This T cell receptor beta chain was retrieved from a study of long-term antiretroviral therapy in people with HIV. As for the study in general: When the earliest samples were collected, ART was typically delayed until CD4 counts fell. General study points: Pre-ART expanded clones dominated the repertoire at every time point.

At least one PBMC sample before ART and at least two after were required. It was in the United States that all participants with HIV were treated. Runs used v3.0 of the immunoSEQ assay and were done at survey level. Data came from immunoSEQ multiplex PCR; TCRdb stores just in-frame clones and leaves some out. Seen here are 17,000 or so clones, 91% observed once, and the top ten hold 7% to 10%. On this clone: The antigen is not known.

CDR3 length: 15 amino acids. The V end lost 2 bases, the J end lost 5 bases, and 16 bases lay between the germline ends. Germline CDR1 MNHEY, CDR2 SMNVEV (reference sequence). The clonotype originates from a man aged 60-69 years with HIV. This chain links TRBV27 with TRBJ2-7; D tentatively reads TRBD1 or TRBD2 (5 bases each). Source: unsorted PBMCs, taken 0.3 years after starting antiretroviral therapy. The CDR3 DNA sequence: TGTGCCAGCAGTTTACGGCCAGGGAGAGTCGACGAGCAGTACTTC. The encoded protein is CASSLRPGRVDEQYF.